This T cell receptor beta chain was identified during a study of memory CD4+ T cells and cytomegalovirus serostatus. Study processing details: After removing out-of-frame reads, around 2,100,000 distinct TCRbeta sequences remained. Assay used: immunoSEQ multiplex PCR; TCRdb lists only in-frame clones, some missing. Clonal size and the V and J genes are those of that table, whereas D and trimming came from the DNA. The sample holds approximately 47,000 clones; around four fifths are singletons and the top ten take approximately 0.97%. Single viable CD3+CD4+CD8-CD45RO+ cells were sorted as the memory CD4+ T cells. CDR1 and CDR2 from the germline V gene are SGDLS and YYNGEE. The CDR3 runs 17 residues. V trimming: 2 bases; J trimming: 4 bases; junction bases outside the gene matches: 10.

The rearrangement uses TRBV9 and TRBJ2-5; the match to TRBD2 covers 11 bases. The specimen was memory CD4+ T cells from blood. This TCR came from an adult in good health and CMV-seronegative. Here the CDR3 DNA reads TGTGCCAGCAGCGTGGGTAGCGGGGGGGCAATAAGAGAGACCCAGTACTTC. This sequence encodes CASSVGSGGAIRETQYF.